This T cell receptor (beta chain) was recovered during a study of metastatic and nonmetastatic thyroid tumors. General study points: Within blood and tumor, benign nodules reportedly had significantly lower TCR beta diversity than malignant thyroid tumors did.

TCRdb ran MiXCR on the PCR reads. The sample holds 25,000 to 30,000 clones, roughly 15% seen once. As concerns this clone: The antigen remains unidentified. Relative to the germline gene, one junction end is altered; a read error may explain this.

This CDR3 comprises 16 residues. Germline assignment: CDR1 SGHVS and CDR2 FQNEAQ. Not a single patient had been given any form of treatment at any point before undergoing thyroid surgery. The chain uses TRBV7-8 and TRBJ2-2; D may correspond to TRBD1 or TRBD2 (5 bases each). Sequenced sample: blood. The TCR was taken from a female donor with papillary thyroid cancer or a benign thyroid nodule (not recorded which). Some clones in this sample may be carry-over from other donors' samples. The CDR3 DNA is TGTACCAGCAGCTTAGGGACCAGCTACACCACCGGGGAGCTGTTTTTT. Amino acid sequence: CTSSLGTSYTTGELFF.